The present T cell receptor (beta chain) was sequenced within a study of cytomegalovirus exposure and HLA in healthy donors. Looking at the study overall: There were about 85 million unique TCRs (from HLA-typed donors) in an early data release.

Of note for this clone: Its specificity is unknown.

The V gene's germline CDR1 is KGHSH and CDR2 LQKENI. The CDR3 runs 14 residues. Trimming shortened V by 2 bases and J by 2 bases, and 8 bases separated the two germline ends. Study-wide points: Among the sequence variants, a highly shared cluster was likely an artifact of sequencing. Presence/absence analyses assumed roughly uniform sequencing depth across donors. Published work reported that the classifier diagnosed cytomegalovirus status with high specificity and sensitivity.

Researchers ran the PCR with 60 Vbeta and 13 Jbeta primers. Here immunoSEQ multiplex PCR was the method, and the copy in TCRdb shows in-frame clones only, minus some. There are some 100,000 clones in the sample; approximately 81% occur only once, and less than 15% lies in the top ten. This clonotype originated in a male donor in good health and CMV-seropositive. The chain combines TRBV18 with TRBJ2-3; D remains ambiguous. The sequenced sample was PBMCs. This CDR3 reads CASSPAGSTDTQYF. The CDR3 coding sequence is TGTGCCAGCTCACCAGCCGGGTCCACAGATACGCAGTATTTT.